This passage covers 2 T cell receptor beta chains from one sample sequenced in a study of CD8 T cells in ankylosing spondylitis. TCRdb ran MiXCR on the 5' RACE reads and lists one entry per CDR3 protein. The table shows 50,000 to 70,000 distinct CDR3 sequences, with roughly 6.2% occurring only once. Sequenced sample: synovial fluid, either unsorted or a sorted T cell fraction (not recorded which). These receptors all stem from a male donor with ankylosing spondylitis.

This clonotype showed up many times. V is TRBV29-1 and J is TRBJ2-4; D not resolved. Germline V lookup: CDR1 SQVTM, CDR2 ANQGSEA. The CDR3 has 14 amino acids. V lost 5 bases and J lost 2, with 13 bases in between. The CDR3 DNA follows: TGCAGCGTTCTTACGGATCTACCCAAAAACATTCAGTACTTC. Amino acid sequence: CSVLTDLPKNIQYF.

The rearrangement links TRBV2 to TRBJ2-1; maybe TRBD1 (6 bases). Trimming took off 4 bases at V and 7 bases at J, with 17 bases between the two ends. The CDR3 has 15 residues. Germline loops: CDR1 SNHLY, CDR2 FYNNEI. The CDR3 sequence: CASSAIRGSWNEQFF. CDR3 nucleotides: TGTGCCAGCAGTGCCATAAGGGGGAGTTGGAATGAGCAGTTCTTC.